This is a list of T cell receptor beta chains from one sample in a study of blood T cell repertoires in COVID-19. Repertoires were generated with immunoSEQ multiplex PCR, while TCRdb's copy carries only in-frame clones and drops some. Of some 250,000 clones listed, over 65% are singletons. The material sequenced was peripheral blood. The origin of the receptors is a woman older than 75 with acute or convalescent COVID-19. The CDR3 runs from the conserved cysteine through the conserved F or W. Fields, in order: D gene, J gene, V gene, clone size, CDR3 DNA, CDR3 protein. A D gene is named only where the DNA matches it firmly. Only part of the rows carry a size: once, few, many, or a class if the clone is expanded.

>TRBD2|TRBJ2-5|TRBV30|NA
TGTGCCTGGAGCCGAAAGGGACTAGCGGAAGAGACCCAGTACTTC
CAWSRKGLAEETQYF
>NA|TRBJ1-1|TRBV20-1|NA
TGCAGTGCTAGGTTCGGACAGGAAGCTTTCTTT
CSARFGQEAFF
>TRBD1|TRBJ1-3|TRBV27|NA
TGTGCCAGCAGTTTAAGGCAGGGGGTCTCTGGAAACACCATATATTTT
CASSLRQGVSGNTIYF
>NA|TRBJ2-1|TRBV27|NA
TGTGCCAGCAGTTTTGTTGCGGGACTCTACAATGAGCAGTTCTTC
CASSFVAGLYNEQFF
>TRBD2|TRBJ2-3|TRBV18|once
TGTGCCAGCTCCCTCGGACTAGCGGGCAGCACAGATACGCAGTATTTT
CASSLGLAGSTDTQYF
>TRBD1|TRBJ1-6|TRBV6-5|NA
TGTGCCAGCAGCCACGGCGGACAGGGAAATTCACCCCTCCACTTT
CASSHGGQGNSPLHF
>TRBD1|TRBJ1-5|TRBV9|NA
TGTGCCAGCAGCGCTGGACAGGTTTATCAGCCCCAGCATTTT
CASSAGQVYQPQHF
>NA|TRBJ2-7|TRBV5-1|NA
TGCGCCAGCAGGGCAGGGGCCGACTCCTACGAGCAGTACTTC
CASRAGADSYEQYF
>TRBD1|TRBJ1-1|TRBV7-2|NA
TGTGCCAGCAGCTTAGTTGACAGGGGGCAAGCTTTCTTT
CASSLVDRGQAFF
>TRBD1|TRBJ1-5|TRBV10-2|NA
TGCGCCAGCTCCGGGACAGGGGGCAATCAGCCCCAGCATTTT
CASSGTGGNQPQHF
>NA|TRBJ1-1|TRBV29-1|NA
TGCAGCGTTTCAAGAGGACGGGGGGCCGAAGCTTTCTTT
CSVSRGRGAEAFF
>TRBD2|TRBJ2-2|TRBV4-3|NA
TGCGCCAGCAGCCAAGAACCCCTAGCGGGGCGGACCGGGGAGCTGTTTTTT
CASSQEPLAGRTGELFF
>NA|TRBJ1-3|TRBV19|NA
TGTGCCAGTAGTACCAGACAGTCTAGAAACACCATATATTTT
CASSTRQSRNTIYF
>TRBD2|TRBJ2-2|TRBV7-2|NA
TGTGCCAGCAGCTCTCAGGGGACTAGGGTCGGGGAGCTGTTTTTT
CASSSQGTRVGELFF
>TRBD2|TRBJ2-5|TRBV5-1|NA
TGCGCCAGCAGCCCGATCCCCCACCTAGCGGGAGGGGGGGAGACCCAGTACTTC
CASSPIPHLAGGGETQYF
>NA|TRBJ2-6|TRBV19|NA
TGTGCCAGTAGTATATCCGTTCCTGGGGCCAACGTCCTGACTTTC
CASSISVPGANVLTF
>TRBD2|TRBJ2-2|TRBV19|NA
TGTGCCAGTAGCCGACTAGCGGGGGGCACCGGGGAGCTGTTTTTT
CASSRLAGGTGELFF
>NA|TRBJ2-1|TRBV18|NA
TGTGCCAGCTCACCTGGGCTAGCCTATGAGCAGTTCTTC
CASSPGLAYEQFF